One sample yielded the 8 T cell receptor beta chains listed below, sequenced in a study of cytomegalovirus exposure and HLA in healthy donors. The PCR contained 60 Vbeta and 13 Jbeta primers. Method: immunoSEQ multiplex PCR; TCRdb's copy keeps in-frame clones and lacks some. Of fewer than 200,000 clones listed, around three quarters are singletons. Sequencing used PBMCs. All receptors come from a woman between 25 and 40 years old in good health and CMV-seropositive.

J is TRBJ1-5 and V is TRBV7-2; no reliable D call. The CDR3 sequence is 13 residues long. Between the trimmed V and J ends, which lost 1 base and 5 bases, there was a span of 6 bases. Germline CDR1 SGHTA, CDR2 FQGNSA. CDR3 protein: CASSLGPDQPQHF. In nucleotides, the CDR3 is TGTGCCAGCAGCTTAGGTCCGGATCAGCCCCAGCATTTT.

A few counts support this clone. Here the CDR3 reads CASSWGSNQPQHF. In DNA, the CDR3 is TGTGCCAGCAGTTGGGGCTCTAATCAGCCCCAGCATTTT. This chain joins TRBV27 and TRBJ1-5; perhaps TRBD1 as D (5 bases). The CDR3 spans 13 residues. The germline V and J ends were trimmed by 4 bases and 4 bases, with 8 bases remaining between them. In germline, CDR1 is MNHEY, CDR2 SMNVEV (reference sequence).

V usage is TRBV7-2 and J usage is TRBJ1-5; 11 bases map to TRBD1. The CDR3 runs to 15 residues. J gave up 5 bases and V 7 bases, and 7 bases lay outside the gene matches. Germline V CDR1 and CDR2: SGHTA, FQGNSA. CDR3 nucleotide sequence: TGTGCCAGCACCCTTTCGGGACAGGGGGATCAGCCCCAGCATTTT. Translation: CASTLSGQGDQPQHF.

The chain carries TRBV6-6 and TRBJ2-5, with TRBD2 matching 11 bases. With the DNA end fitting TRBJ2-7 better, the J assignment may be wrong. The CDR3 totals 16 residues. The germline CDR1 and CDR2 sequences are MNHNY and SVGAGI (reference sequence). CDR3 amino acids: CASSYGTSGSTYEQYF. CDR3 coding DNA: TGTGCCAGCAGTTATGGAACTAGCGGGAGTACCTACGAGCAGTACTTC.

V is TRBV6-6 and J is TRBJ1-2, with 7 bases that match TRBD1. The CDR3 sequence is 16 residues long. With 6 bases clipped from V and 0 bases from J, the junction kept 10 bases outside the gene matches. CDR1 is MNHNY and CDR2 is SVGAGI in the germline V gene (reference sequence). The CDR3 bases are TGTGCCAGCAGAACATCCGGGACAGTGACTAACTATGGCTACACCTTC. It translates to CASRTSGTVTNYGYTF.

The V call is TRBV5-1, the J call TRBJ2-5, with 8 bases that match TRBD2. J gave up 2 bases and V 2 bases, and 5 bases lay outside the gene matches. The CDR3 is made up of 15 amino acids. Per the germline V gene, CDR1 is SGHRS and CDR2 is YFSETQ. CDR3 loop: CASSLYAGGQETQYF. The CDR3 DNA follows: TGCGCCAGCAGCTTATACGCGGGGGGTCAAGAGACCCAGTACTTC.

The rearrangement joins TRBV7-2 to TRBJ1-5, with a weak D call TRBD1 (6 bases). Trimming stripped 5 bases from V and 1 base from J, with 12 bases between. Germline V gene sequence: CDR1 SGHTA, CDR2 FQGNSA. The length of the CDR3 is 15 residues. CDR3 sequence reads: CASSRGGGSNQPQHF. The CDR3 DNA is TGTGCCAGCAGCCGAGGGGGGGGGAGCAATCAGCCCCAGCATTTT.

The chain uses TRBV11-2 and TRBJ2-5; tentative D call: TRBD2 (5 bases). From germline, CDR1 is SGHAT and CDR2 FQNNGV. The CDR3 sequence is 13 residues long. The V end lost 7 bases, the J end lost 5 bases, and 14 bases lay between the germline ends. The CDR3 loop is CASNPGWRETQYF. The CDR3 bases are TGTGCCAGCAACCCCGGGTGGAGGGAGACCCAGTACTTC.